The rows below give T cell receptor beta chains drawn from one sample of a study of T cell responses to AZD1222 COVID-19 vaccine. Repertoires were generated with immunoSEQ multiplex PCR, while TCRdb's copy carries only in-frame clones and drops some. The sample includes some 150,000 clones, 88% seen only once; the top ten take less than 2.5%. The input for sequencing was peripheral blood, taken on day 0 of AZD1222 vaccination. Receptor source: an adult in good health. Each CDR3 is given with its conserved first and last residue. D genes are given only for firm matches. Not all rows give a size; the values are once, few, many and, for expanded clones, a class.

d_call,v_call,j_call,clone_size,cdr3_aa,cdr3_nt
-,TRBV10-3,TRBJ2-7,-,CAIASTSGEYEQYF,TGTGCCATTGCGTCCACATCAGGGGAGTACGAGCAGTACTTC
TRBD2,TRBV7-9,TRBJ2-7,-,CASSPGLAGGLYEQYF,TGTGCCAGCAGCCCGGGACTAGCGGGAGGTCTTTACGAGCAGTACTTC
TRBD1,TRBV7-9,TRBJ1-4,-,CASSLYGTGATNEKLFF,TGTGCCAGCAGCTTATACGGGACAGGCGCAACTAATGAAAAACTGTTTTTT
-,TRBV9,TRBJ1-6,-,CASSVGGGGDSPLHF,TGTGCCAGCAGCGTAGGGGGGGGAGGCGATTCACCCCTCCACTTT
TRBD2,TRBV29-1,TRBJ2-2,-,CSVDGGGGYTGELFF,TGCAGCGTTGACGGGGGGGGCGGCTACACCGGGGAGCTGTTTTTT
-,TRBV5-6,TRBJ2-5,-,CASSLAAAGPTAGTQYF,TGTGCCAGCAGCTTGGCGGCTGCCGGGCCCACGGCGGGGACCCAGTACTTC
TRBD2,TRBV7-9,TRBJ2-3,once,CASSLSRGVDTQYF,TGTGCCAGCAGCTTATCGCGGGGGGTAGATACGCAGTATTTT
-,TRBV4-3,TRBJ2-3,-,CASSQRTLDTRYF,TGCGCCAGCAGCCAGCGGACATTGGATACGCGGTATTTT
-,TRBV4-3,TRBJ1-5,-,CASSQELLGQPQHF,TGCGCCAGCAGCCAAGAACTCCTCGGGCAGCCCCAGCATTTT
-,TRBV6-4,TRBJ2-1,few,CASSDYTGEQFF,TGTGCCAGCAGTGATTACACGGGTGAGCAGTTCTTC
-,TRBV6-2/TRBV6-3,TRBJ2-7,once,CASSYATGFPEQYF,TGTGCCAGCAGTTACGCAACAGGGTTTCCCGAGCAGTACTTC
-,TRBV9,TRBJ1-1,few,CASSVAPGQTEAFF,TGTGCCAGCAGCGTAGCCCCCGGACAGACTGAAGCTTTCTTT
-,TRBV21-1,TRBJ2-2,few,CASSKGLGATLNTGELFF,TGTGCCAGCAGCAAAGGTTTGGGGGCAACCCTGAACACCGGGGAGCTGTTTTTT
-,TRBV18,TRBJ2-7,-,CASSPRGLPSYEQYF,TGTGCCAGCTCACCACGGGGACTTCCTTCCTACGAGCAGTACTTC
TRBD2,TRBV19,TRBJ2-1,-,CASQKGLSRLAGVNEQFF,TGTGCCAGCCAAAAGGGACTCTCTCGGCTAGCGGGAGTTAATGAGCAGTTCTTC
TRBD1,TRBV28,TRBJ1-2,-,CASSSQGARGYTF,TGTGCCAGCAGTTCACAGGGGGCGCGCGGCTACACCTTC
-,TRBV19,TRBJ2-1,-,CASSPGTLYNEQFF,TGTGCCAGTAGTCCCGGGACACTGTACAATGAGCAGTTCTTC
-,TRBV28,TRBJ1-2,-,CASSSLSGYTF,TGTGCCAGCAGTTCCCTTAGTGGCTACACCTTC
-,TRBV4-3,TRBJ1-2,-,CASSQGNSPNYGYTF,TGCGCCAGCAGCCAAGGAAACAGTCCTAACTATGGCTACACCTTC
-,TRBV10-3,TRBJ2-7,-,CAARWGVSTEQYF,TGTGCCGCCCGCTGGGGGGTTTCAACAGAGCAGTACTTC
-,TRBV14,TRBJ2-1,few,CASSPRVSSYNEQFF,TGTGCCAGCAGCCCCCGGGTCAGCAGCTACAATGAGCAGTTCTTC
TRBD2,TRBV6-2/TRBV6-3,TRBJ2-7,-,CASSYTLTGTSGEQYF,TGTGCCAGCAGTTACACCCTTACCGGGACTAGTGGCGAGCAGTACTTC
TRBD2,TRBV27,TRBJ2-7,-,CASSPLRGDAFPYEQYF,TGTGCCAGCAGTCCTCTCCGGGGGGACGCTTTCCCCTACGAGCAGTACTTC
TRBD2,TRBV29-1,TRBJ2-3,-,CSVEEGGDTQYF,TGCAGCGTTGAAGAGGGAGGGGATACGCAGTATTTT